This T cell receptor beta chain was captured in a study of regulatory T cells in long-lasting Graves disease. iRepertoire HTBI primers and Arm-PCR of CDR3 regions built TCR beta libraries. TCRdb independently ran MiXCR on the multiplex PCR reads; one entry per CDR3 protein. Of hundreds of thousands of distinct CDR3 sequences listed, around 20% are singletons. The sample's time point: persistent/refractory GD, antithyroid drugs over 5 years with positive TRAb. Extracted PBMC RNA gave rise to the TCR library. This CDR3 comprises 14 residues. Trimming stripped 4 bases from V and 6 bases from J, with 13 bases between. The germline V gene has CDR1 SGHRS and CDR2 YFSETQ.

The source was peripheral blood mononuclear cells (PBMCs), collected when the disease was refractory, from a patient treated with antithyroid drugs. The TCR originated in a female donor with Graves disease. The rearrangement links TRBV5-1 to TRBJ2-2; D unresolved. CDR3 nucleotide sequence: TGCGCCAGCAGCCTAGGACGAGGAGCCGGGGAGCTGTTTTTT. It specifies CASSLGRGAGELFF.